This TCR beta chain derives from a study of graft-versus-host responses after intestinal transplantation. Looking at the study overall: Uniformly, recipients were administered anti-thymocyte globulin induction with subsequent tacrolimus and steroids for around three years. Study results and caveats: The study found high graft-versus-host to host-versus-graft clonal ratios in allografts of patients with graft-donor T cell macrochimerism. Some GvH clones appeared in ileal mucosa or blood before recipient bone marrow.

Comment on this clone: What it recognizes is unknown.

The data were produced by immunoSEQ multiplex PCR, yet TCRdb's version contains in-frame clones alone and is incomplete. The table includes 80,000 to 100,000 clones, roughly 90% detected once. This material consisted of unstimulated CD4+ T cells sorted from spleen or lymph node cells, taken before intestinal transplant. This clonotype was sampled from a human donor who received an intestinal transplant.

CDR3 sequence: CASSLTGKDTQYF. The CDR3, as DNA: TGTGCCAGCAGCTTAACAGGGAAGGATACGCAGTATTTT. This chain uses TRBV11-1 with TRBJ2-3, with a possible D match to TRBD1 (6 bases). This CDR3 region has 13 residues. Per the germline V gene, CDR1 is SGHAT and CDR2 is FQDESV (reference sequence). Trimming cost V 2 bases and J 6 bases, with 9 bases left between them.